Each of the 32 T cell receptor beta chains below was sequenced from the same sample in a study of blood T cells in healthy people across ages. Next came a second PCR, run for about 6 to 11 cycles, which used a sample-barcoded 5' primer along with a J-beta primer mix. TCRdb independently ran MiXCR on the 5' RACE reads; one entry per CDR3 protein. The table has some 900,000 distinct CDR3 sequences, under 30% seen once. The source material was blood. The receptors come from a woman aged 80 or over in good health.

The table lists this clonotype with a few counts. The V call is TRBV20-1, the J call TRBJ2-2; D is unresolved. This CDR3 contains 13 residues. The ends were cut back, 1 base at V and 3 bases at J, with 6 bases in the middle. Germline V lookup: CDR1 DFQATT, CDR2 SNEGSKA (reference sequence). Here the CDR3 reads CSARGRHTGELFF. The DNA of the CDR3 is TGCAGTGCTAGAGGCAGACACACCGGGGAGCTGTTTTTT.

The rearrangement links TRBV2 to TRBJ2-7; 14 bases line up with TRBD2. The J call may be faulty, since TRBJ2-5 better matches the DNA end. Germline V gene lookup returns CDR1 SNHLY and CDR2 FYNNEI. The CDR3 contains 15 residues. The DNA of the CDR3 is TGTGCCAGCAGTGGGACTAGCGGGAGGTCAGAGACCCAGTACTTC. Its protein product is CASSGTSGRSETQYF.

This clonotype was detected only a few times. V gene TRBV7-9 combines with J gene TRBJ1-2; TRBD1 might be the D (6 bases). Trimming removed 8 bases from V and 6 bases from J, with 16 bases in between. Germline V lookup: CDR1 SEHNR, CDR2 FQNEAQ (reference sequence). This CDR3 is built from 13 residues. The CDR3 is CASGSTGLHGYTF. The CDR3 DNA reads as TGTGCCAGCGGCTCTACAGGGCTGCATGGCTACACCTTC.

This clonotype was counted ten times or more. The CDR3 sequence is CASSQDIGGQETQYF. CDR3 bases: TGTGCCAGCAGCCAAGATATAGGGGGCCAAGAGACCCAGTACTTC. The chain joins TRBV14 to TRBJ2-5, with D maybe TRBD1 (6 bases). V lost 0 bases and J 1 base, leaving 9 bases between the germline ends. From germline, CDR1 is SGHDN and CDR2 FVKESK. The CDR3 runs to 15 residues.

In its sample, this clonotype was seen many times. The chain recombines TRBV15 with TRBJ2-5; 8 bases are a match to TRBD2. V trimming: 5 bases; J trimming: 1 base; junction bases outside the gene matches: 6. In germline, CDR1 is LNHNV, CDR2 YYDKDF (reference sequence). This CDR3 comprises 15 residues. CDR3 nucleotide sequence: TGTGCCACCAGCCTCGTCGGGGGGGTCCAAGAGACCCAGTACTTC. Translating gives CATSLVGGVQETQYF.

The chain carries TRBV12-3 or TRBV12-4 and TRBJ1-4; 11 bases are a match to TRBD1. This CDR3 spans 16 amino acids. The V gene end was trimmed by 6 bases and the J gene end by 7 bases; junction bases not matched to a gene: 10. The CDR3 loop is CASRGTGGRIFEKLFF. The CDR3 DNA reads as TGTGCCAGCAGGGGGACAGGGGGGCGCATATTTGAAAAACTGTTTTTT.

Many counts were recorded for this clonotype. This sequence joins TRBV20-1 and TRBJ2-7; TRBD1 aligns across 8 bases. With V trimmed by 2 bases and J by 5 bases, 5 bases remained unmatched. Per the germline V gene, CDR1 is DFQATT and CDR2 is SNEGSKA (reference sequence). The CDR3 spans 13 residues. CDR3 protein: CSARRTGTHEQYF. The CDR3 DNA is TGCAGTGCTAGAAGGACAGGGACCCACGAGCAGTACTTC.

V gene TRBV11-2 combines with J gene TRBJ2-5, with D tentatively TRBD2 (7 bases). V was cut by 4 bases and J by 2 bases, with 11 bases left in between. The CDR3 runs to 14 residues. Per the germline V gene, CDR1 is SGHAT and CDR2 is FQNNGV. The CDR3 region has the DNA TGTGCCAGCAGCTGGAGGGGGGGGCAAGAGACCCAGTACTTC. Encoded protein: CASSWRGGQETQYF.

The chain combines TRBV6-5 with TRBJ2-5; 11 bases are shared with TRBD1. Gene TRBJ2-4 matches the end of the DNA better, so the J call may be wrong. This CDR3 region has 16 residues. Germline CDR1 is MNHEY and CDR2 is SVGAGI. Written as DNA, the CDR3 is TGTGCCAGCAGTTACATCAGGACAGGGGGCGGTAACATTCAGTACTTC. Protein sequence: CASSYIRTGGGNIQYF.

The V call is TRBV6-6, the J call TRBJ2-5; D is uncertain. The J call may not be correct, given that the DNA end is closer to TRBJ2-7. CDR3 length: 14 amino acids. In germline, CDR1 is MNHNY, CDR2 SVGAGI (reference sequence). The CDR3 sequence: CASSYGAPWDEQYF. CDR3 nucleotides: TGTGCCAGCAGTTACGGAGCCCCTTGGGACGAGCAGTACTTC.

This clonotype occurred many times. V is TRBV20-1 and J is TRBJ2-5; 9 bases agree with TRBD1. This CDR3 region has 14 residues. The germline CDR1 and CDR2 sequences are DFQATT and SNEGSKA (reference sequence). The junction had 7 bases not matched to a gene; V was cut back by 4 bases and J by 4 bases. CDR3 DNA: TGCAGTGCTATTTCCCGACAGGGGGTAGAGACCCAGTACTTC. It specifies CSAISRQGVETQYF.

This clonotype has only a few counts. A read error may be the cause here, since a much bigger clone is one base away. The chain couples TRBV30 to TRBJ2-5; tentatively, D is TRBD2 (5 bases). The end of the DNA is better explained by TRBJ2-7, so the J call may be wrong. Germline CDR1 and CDR2: GTSNPN and SVGIG (reference sequence). The CDR3 consists of 12 residues. The CDR3 DNA sequence: TGTGCCGGGAGAAGGACCAATCTCGAGCAGTACTTC. It encodes CAGRRTNLEQYF.

This clonotype was seen many times. CDR3 amino acids: CASSLEWVVGYNEQFF. The CDR3 coding sequence is TGTGCCAGCAGCTTAGAGTGGGTAGTAGGTTACAATGAGCAGTTCTTC. The V and J genes are TRBV7-2 and TRBJ2-1; D uncertain. In germline, CDR1 is SGHTA, CDR2 FQGNSA. The CDR3 extends over 16 amino acids. V was clipped by 1 base and J by 4 bases, with 14 bases between them.

Remarks on this clonotype: A much larger clonotype is one base distant, so this may be a read error. This chain joins TRBV5-1 and TRBJ2-1; 8 bases are shared with TRBD1. Germline V CDR1 and CDR2: SGHRS, YFSETQ. The CDR3 runs 14 residues. Trimming took 4 bases from V and 10 from J; bases not matched to a gene: 10. CDR3 coding DNA: TGCGCCAGCAGCGTCGACAGGGGATCCTACGAGCAGTTCTTC. Translated, it gives CASSVDRGSYEQFF.

V gene TRBV5-6 combines with J gene TRBJ1-5, with D maybe TRBD1 (5 bases). Deletions cut 1 base from V and 2 bases from J, with 13 bases between. This CDR3 contains 16 residues. Germline CDR1 SGHDT, CDR2 YYEEEE. The chain's CDR3 is CASSLQGPWGNQPQHF. The DNA for the CDR3 is TGTGCCAGCAGCTTGCAGGGTCCTTGGGGCAATCAGCCCCAGCATTTT.

As to this clonotype: A much larger clone lies a single base off, so this may be a read error. This chain links TRBV12-3 or TRBV12-4 with TRBJ2-5, with D possibly TRBD2 on 5 matching bases. Trimming left V 4 bases short and J 11 bases short, with 23 bases between. The CDR3 extends over 15 amino acids. The CDR3 here is CASSSREDGTNEQYF. CDR3 coding DNA: TGTGCCAGCAGTTCACGGGAAGACGGTACGAATGAGCAGTACTTC.

There are many counts of this clonotype. V gene TRBV5-1 combines with J gene TRBJ2-5; D unresolved. Germline lookup yields CDR1 SGHRS and CDR2 YFSETQ. V was pared by 1 base and J by 5 bases, with 12 bases between. The CDR3 runs to 14 residues. CDR3 DNA: TGCGCCAGCAGCTTGACGCAGGTACTGGAGACCCAGTACTTC. Its protein product is CASSLTQVLETQYF.

The chain links TRBV12-3 or TRBV12-4 to TRBJ1-5; D unclear. V was shortened by 5 bases and J by 0 bases, with 20 bases between the two germline ends. The CDR3 runs to 18 residues. In DNA form, the CDR3 reads TGTGCCAGCAGTCTTACAGAAAAACCGGCTTATAGCAATCAGCCCCAGCATTTT. Residues: CASSLTEKPAYSNQPQHF.

As to this clonotype: A much bigger clone sits one base away, suggesting this may be a read error. The V and J genes are TRBV9 and TRBJ2-5; 9 positions match TRBD1. CDR3 size: 14 residues. Germline loops: CDR1 SGDLS, CDR2 YYNGEE. CDR3 in amino acids: CASSLQGAKETQCF. For the CDR3, the DNA is TGTGCCAGCAGCTTACAGGGGGCTAAAGAGACCCAGTGCTTC.

This clonotype was seen ten or more times. The chain employs TRBV4-2 and TRBJ1-5, with D perhaps TRBD1 (6 bases). The length of the CDR3 is 13 residues. The V gene lost 5 bases and the J gene lost 5 bases, with 10 bases spanning the gap. CDR1 is LGHNA, CDR2 YNFKEQ, per germline. CDR3 in amino acids: CASSSTGYQPQHF. The CDR3 DNA sequence: TGTGCCAGCAGCTCAACAGGGTATCAGCCCCAGCATTTT.

The gene calls are TRBV29-1 and TRBJ1-2, with D perhaps matching TRBD1 (6 bases). The germline V and J ends were trimmed by 4 bases and 2 bases, with 23 bases remaining between them. CDR1 is SQVTM, CDR2 ANQGSEA, per germline. CDR3 length: 17 amino acids. CDR3 sequence reads: CSVGGATGSLGNYGYTF. The CDR3 DNA follows: TGCAGCGTTGGGGGGGCGACAGGTTCGCTCGGAAACTATGGCTACACCTTC.

On this clonotype itself: This may be a read error, as it is one base from a much larger clone. The J gene is TRBJ2-3, the V gene TRBV5-6; the match to TRBD2 covers 11 bases. This CDR3 comprises 16 residues. With V trimmed by 1 base and J by 6 bases, 7 bases remained unmatched. Per the germline V gene, CDR1 is SGHDT and CDR2 is YYEEEE. The CDR3 DNA follows: TGTGCCAGCAGCTTGAGACTAGCGGGACCCAGGGATACGCAGTATTTT. This encodes CASSLRLAGPRDTQYF.

The table lists this clonotype with a few counts. Since a much larger clone is just one base distant, this may be a read error. The rearrangement uses TRBV7-2 and TRBJ2-5; 15 bases line up with TRBD2. Per the germline V gene, CDR1 is SGHTA and CDR2 is FQGNSA. The CDR3 has 13 residues. V shed 5 bases, J shed 11 bases, and the junction held 3 bases outside the gene matches. CDR3 amino acids: CASSRTSGREQYF. CDR3 DNA sequence: TGTGCCAGCAGCCGGACTAGCGGGAGGGAGCAGTACTTC. Using reference TRBV7-2 and TRBJ2-5 for the parts outside the CDR3, the full variable domain is GAGVSQSPSNKVTEKGKDVELRCDPISGHTALYWYRQSLGQGLEFLIYFQGNSAPDKSGLPSDRFSAERTGGSVSTLTIQRTQQEDSAVYLCASSRTSGREQYFGPGTRLLVL.

In its sample, this clonotype was seen a few times. A much larger clone is a single base away; this may be a read error. V gene TRBV5-5 combines with J gene TRBJ2-1, with 10 bases fitting TRBD2. The J call could be wrong; TRBJ2-7 is a better fit for the DNA end. There are 15 residues in the CDR3. The V gene's germline CDR1 is SGHKS and CDR2 YYEKEE (reference sequence). CDR3 nucleotides: TGTGCCAGCAGCTTATTACTAGCGGGGTACAATGAGCAGTACTTC. This translates into CASSLLLAGYNEQYF.

This clonotype was detected only a few times. The rearrangement links TRBV9 to TRBJ2-7; the match to TRBD2 covers 15 bases. The CDR3 has 16 amino acids. The V segment lost 0 bases and the J segment 6 bases; nucleotides outside the gene matches: 4. Germline V gene lookup returns CDR1 SGDLS and CDR2 YYNGEE. The CDR3 DNA is TGTGCCAGCAGCGTAGGTGGGACTAGCGGGGGGTCCGAGCAGTACTTC. It encodes CASSVGGTSGGSEQYF.

This clonotype was found many times. This chain connects TRBV25-1 to TRBJ1-2, with D possibly matching TRBD1 (5 bases). There are 15 residues in the CDR3. Trimming shortened V by 1 base and J by 0 bases, and 9 bases separated the two germline ends. CDR1 and CDR2 (germline): MGHDK, SYGVNS. CDR3 sequence (DNA): TGTGCCAGCAGTGAATCCCAGGGAGCTAACTATGGCTACACCTTC. Residues: CASSESQGANYGYTF.

This clonotype was seen more than once but under ten times. The gene calls are TRBV5-1 and TRBJ2-3, with 14 bases that match TRBD2. Germline V gene lookup returns CDR1 SGHRS and CDR2 YFSETQ. The junction had 12 bases not matched to a gene; V was cut back by 3 bases and J by 0 bases. This CDR3 is built from 20 residues. This CDR3 reads CASSSGTSGGGLGSTDTQYF. The CDR3 nucleotides are TGCGCCAGCAGCTCTGGGACTAGCGGGGGCGGCCTAGGGAGCACAGATACGCAGTATTTT.

This clonotype has a count of ten or more. The chain joins TRBV9 to TRBJ2-7; TRBD1 might be the D (6 bases). Deletions cut 4 bases from V and 5 bases from J, with 19 bases between. The CDR3 spans 15 residues. Germline CDR1 reads SGDLS; CDR2 reads YYNGEE. The CDR3 spells CASSPSATGQNEQYF. Written as DNA, the CDR3 is TGTGCCAGCAGCCCCAGCGCCACAGGGCAAAACGAGCAGTACTTC.

The rearrangement uses TRBV20-1 and TRBJ2-1; 7 nucleotides agree with TRBD2. Trimming cost V 8 bases and J 3 bases; bases outside gene matches: 7. In germline, CDR1 is DFQATT, CDR2 SNEGSKA (reference sequence). The CDR3 is made up of 13 amino acids. The CDR3 DNA sequence: TGCAGTACCATGGGGGGGGACTACAATGAGCAGTTCTTC. Translating it yields CSTMGGDYNEQFF.

The V call is TRBV9, the J call TRBJ2-3; D is perhaps TRBD1 (6 bases). The germline V gene encodes CDR1 SGDLS and CDR2 YYNGEE. Trimming took off 1 base at V and 3 bases at J, with 12 bases between the two ends. CDR3 length equals 15 residues. The CDR3 loop reads CASSVIQGGTDTQYF. The DNA of the CDR3 is TGTGCCAGCAGCGTAATACAGGGCGGTACAGATACGCAGTATTTT.

This clonotype was seen at least ten times. V usage is TRBV2 and J usage is TRBJ1-6; D not certain. This CDR3 region has 16 residues. The germline CDR1 and CDR2 sequences are SNHLY and FYNNEI. V shed 6 bases and J shed 9 bases, with 21 bases lying between them. CDR3 coding DNA: TGTGCCAGCAGGGAACGCTCGGGGAGGGTAGGTTCACCCCTCCACTTT. Its translation is CASRERSGRVGSPLHF.

This clonotype was recorded a few times. This rearrangement joins TRBV3-1 to TRBJ2-5, with 16 bases matching TRBD2. Germline lookup yields CDR1 LGHDT and CDR2 YNNKEL (reference sequence). The CDR3 runs to 19 residues. J lost 5 bases, V lost 4 bases, and 13 bases had no gene match. The CDR3 DNA reads as TGTGCCAGCAGCCTATTGGGACTAGCGGGGGGGCTGGGGAAGGAGACCCAGTACTTC. This translates into CASSLLGLAGGLGKETQYF.